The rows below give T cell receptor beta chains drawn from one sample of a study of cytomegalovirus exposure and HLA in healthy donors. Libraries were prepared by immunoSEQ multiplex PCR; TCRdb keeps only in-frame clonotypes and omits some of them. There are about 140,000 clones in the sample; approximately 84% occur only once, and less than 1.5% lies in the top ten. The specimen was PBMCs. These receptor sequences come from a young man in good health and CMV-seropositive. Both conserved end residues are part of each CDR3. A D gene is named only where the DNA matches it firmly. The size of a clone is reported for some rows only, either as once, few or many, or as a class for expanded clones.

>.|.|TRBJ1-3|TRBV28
CASSLTGGNTIYF
TGTGCCAGCAGTTTAACTGGTGGAAACACCATATATTTT
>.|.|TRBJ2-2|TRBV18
CASSFVPRTGTGELFF
TGTGCCAGCTCATTCGTGCCCCGCACGGGCACCGGGGAGCTGTTTTTT
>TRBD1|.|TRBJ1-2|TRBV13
CASSLGQASYGYTF
TGTGCCAGCAGTCTCGGACAGGCGAGCTATGGCTACACCTTC
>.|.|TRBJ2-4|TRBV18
CASSPFTLRENIQYF
TGTGCCAGCTCACCCTTTACCCTGAGGGAAAACATTCAGTACTTC
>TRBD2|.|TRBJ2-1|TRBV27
CASSLRLAEYNEQFF
TGTGCCAGCAGTCTGAGACTAGCGGAGTACAATGAGCAGTTCTTC
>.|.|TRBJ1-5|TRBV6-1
CASSNHLGGDQPQHF
TGTGCCAGCAGTAATCACTTAGGAGGGGATCAGCCCCAGCATTTT
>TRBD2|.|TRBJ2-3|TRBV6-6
CASSGRAGGPTDTQYF
TGTGCCAGCAGTGGCCGAGCGGGGGGCCCCACAGATACGCAGTATTTT
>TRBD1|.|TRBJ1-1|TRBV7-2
CASSLGTGNINTEAFF
TGTGCCAGCAGCTTGGGGACAGGGAACATAAACACTGAAGCTTTCTTT
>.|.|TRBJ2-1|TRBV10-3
CAISRKWVTDPGPVF
TGTGCCATCAGCAGAAAGTGGGTGACAGACCCCGGCCCAGTCTTC
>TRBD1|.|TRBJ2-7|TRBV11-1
CASSDGGTGTTYEQYF
TGTGCCAGCAGCGACGGAGGGACAGGAACTACCTACGAGCAGTACTTC
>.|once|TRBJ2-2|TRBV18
CASSPRGDGELFF
TGTGCCAGCTCACCGCGAGGTGACGGGGAGCTGTTTTTT
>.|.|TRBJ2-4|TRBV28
CASSTYRILPYF
TGTGCCAGCAGTACCTACAGAATCCTCCCGTACTTC
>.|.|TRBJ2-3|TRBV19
CATTGEVEAQYF
TGTGCCACTACCGGGGAGGTTGAGGCGCAGTATTTT
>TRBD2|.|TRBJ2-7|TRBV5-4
CASSLAARESYEQYF
TGTGCCAGCAGCTTGGCGGCGCGGGAGTCTTACGAGCAGTACTTC
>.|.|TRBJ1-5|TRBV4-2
CASSQDLLGHNSNQPQHF
TGTGCCAGCAGCCAAGACCTCTTGGGCCATAATAGCAATCAGCCCCAGCATTTT